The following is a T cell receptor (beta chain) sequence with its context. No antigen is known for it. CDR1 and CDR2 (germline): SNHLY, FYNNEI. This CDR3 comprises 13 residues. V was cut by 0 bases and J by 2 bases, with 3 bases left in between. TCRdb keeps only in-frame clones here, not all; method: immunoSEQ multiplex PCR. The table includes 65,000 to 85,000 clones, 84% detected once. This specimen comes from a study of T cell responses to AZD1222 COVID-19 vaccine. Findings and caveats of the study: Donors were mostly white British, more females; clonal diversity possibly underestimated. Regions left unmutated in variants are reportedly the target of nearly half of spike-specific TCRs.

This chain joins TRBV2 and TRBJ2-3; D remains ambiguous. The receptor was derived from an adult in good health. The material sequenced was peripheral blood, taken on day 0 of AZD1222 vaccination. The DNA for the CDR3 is TGTGCCAGCAGTGAAGCCAACACAGATACGCAGTATTTT. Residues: CASSEANTDTQYF.